One and the same sample provided the 19 T cell receptor beta chains below, sequenced in a study of blood T cell repertoires in COVID-19. Clones were sequenced by immunoSEQ multiplex PCR, and TCRdb holds only the in-frame ones, with some missing. The sample has more than 250,000 clones, around 87% seen once. Input material: peripheral blood. The receptors originated from a man aged 18 to 30 with active or convalescent COVID-19.

A single count supports this clone. The chain carries TRBV24-1 and TRBJ2-3; D possibly corresponds to TRBD1 (6 bases). This CDR3 comprises 15 residues. Trimming cost V 4 bases and J 4 bases, with 14 bases left between them. Germline CDR1 and CDR2: KGHDR and SFDVKD. Here the CDR3 DNA reads TGTGCCACCAGTGACAGACGACAGGCCCCAGATACGCAGTATTTT. This sequence encodes CATSDRRQAPDTQYF.

The rearrangement joins TRBV19 to TRBJ1-2; 12 bases fit TRBD1. With 3 bases clipped from V and 3 bases from J, the junction kept 5 bases outside the gene matches. In germline, CDR1 is LNHDA, CDR2 SQIVND (reference sequence). There are 16 residues in the CDR3. The CDR3 loop reads CASSIPGTGGYYGYTF. As DNA, the CDR3 is TGTGCCAGTAGTATCCCAGGGACAGGGGGCTACTATGGCTACACCTTC.

The rearrangement links TRBV14 to TRBJ1-6; no clear D. Germline CDR1 and CDR2: SGHDN and FVKESK. The CDR3 spans 13 residues. Trimming shortened V by 3 bases and J by 7 bases, and 7 bases separated the two germline ends. The CDR3 sequence is CASSQTGNSPLHF. The CDR3 DNA follows: TGTGCCAGCAGCCAGACGGGGAATTCACCCCTCCACTTT.

This sequence joins TRBV30 and TRBJ1-2; no firm D call. V gave up 1 base and J gave up 6 bases, with 9 bases separating them. The CDR3 runs to 12 residues. The germline CDR1 and CDR2 sequences are GTSNPN and SVGIG (reference sequence). The CDR3 DNA is TGTGCCTGGAGTGCTCACGGGGATGGCTACACCTTC. Translated: CAWSAHGDGYTF.

The chain couples TRBV12-3 or TRBV12-4 to TRBJ2-1, with 12 bases aligning to TRBD2. The CDR3 spans 12 residues. V dropped 6 bases and J dropped 13; count of bases not matched to a gene: 4. The CDR3 nucleotides read TGTGCCAGCAGATCTAGCGGGGGGGACCAGTTCTTC. Translating it yields CASRSSGGDQFF.

This clone showed up just once. The V gene is TRBV5-1, the J gene TRBJ1-1; D not resolved. The CDR3 runs to 12 residues. V lost 0 bases and J 11 bases, leaving 11 bases between the germline ends. Germline assignment: CDR1 SGHRS and CDR2 YFSETQ. The CDR3 coding sequence is TGCGCCAGCAGCTTGGGTGTCGGGGAGGCTTTCTTT. This encodes CASSLGVGEAFF.

The V call is TRBV3-1 (or the pseudogene TRBV3-2), the J call TRBJ2-2, with unresolved D. V dropped 5 bases and J dropped 5 bases, with 6 bases sitting between them. The CDR3 has 12 residues. Germline assignment: CDR1 LGHDT and CDR2 YNNKEL (reference sequence). CDR3 DNA: TGTGCCAGCAGCGTCGGGACCGGGGAGCTGTTTTTT. Its translation: CASSVGTGELFF.

This sequence joins TRBV4-1 and TRBJ1-6; 7 bases are shared with TRBD1. The V gene end was trimmed by 6 bases and the J gene end by 7 bases; junction bases not matched to a gene: 9. This CDR3 is built from 15 residues. Germline CDR1 reads MGHRA; CDR2 reads YSYEKL. The CDR3 sequence is CASSLAGTDNSPLHF. The DNA of the CDR3 is TGCGCCAGCAGTCTAGCCGGGACAGACAATTCACCCCTCCACTTT.

The rearrangement joins TRBV7-2 to TRBJ2-2; D not certain. This CDR3 is built from 17 residues. The V and J ends lost 0 bases and 2 bases respectively, with 13 bases between them. Germline CDR1 SGHTA, CDR2 FQGNSA. CDR3 sequence: CASSLAILLRNTGELFF. The CDR3 nucleotides are TGTGCCAGCAGCTTAGCGATTCTTTTGCGAAACACCGGGGAGCTGTTTTTT.

This chain uses TRBV19 with TRBJ2-1; 8 nucleotides match TRBD1. The CDR3 runs to 14 residues. Germline V CDR1 and CDR2: LNHDA, SQIVND (reference sequence). V dropped 2 bases and J dropped 6; count of bases not matched to a gene: 3. The DNA for the CDR3 is TGTGCCAGTAGTATACAGGGGGCGAGCAATGAGCAGTTCTTC. It yields the protein CASSIQGASNEQFF. Looking up the rest from reference TRBV19 and TRBJ2-1 gives the full variable domain: DGGITQSPKYLFRKEGQNVTLSCEQNLNHDAMYWYRQDPGQGLRLIYYSQIVNDFQKGDIAEGYSVSREKKESFPLTVTSAQKNPTAFYLCASSIQGASNEQFFGPGTRLTVL.

This chain joins TRBV18 and TRBJ1-2; TRBD1 matches at 9 bases. The CDR3 spans 17 residues. Germline CDR1 is KGHSH and CDR2 is LQKENI. V lost 3 bases, J lost 6 bases, and 14 bases stayed unmatched. CDR3: CASSPQRRGTGSDGYTF. Written as DNA, the CDR3 is TGTGCCAGCTCACCTCAAAGACGTGGGACAGGGTCGGATGGCTACACCTTC. The full variable domain, completed using reference TRBV18 and TRBJ1-2, is NAGVMQNPRHLVRRRGQEARLRCSPMKGHSHVYWYRQLPEEGLKFMVYLQKENIIDESGMPKERFSAEFPKEGPSILRIQQVVRGDSAAYFCASSPQRRGTGSDGYTFGSGTRLTVV.

The rearrangement links TRBV15 to TRBJ2-3, with TRBD2 matching 11 bases. Trimming took 0 bases from V and 0 from J; bases not matched to a gene: 11. This CDR3 has 20 amino acids. Germline V CDR1 and CDR2: LNHNV, YYDKDF (reference sequence). CDR3: CATSRERTSGSTWSTDTQYF. The CDR3 nucleotides are TGTGCCACCAGCAGAGAACGAACTAGCGGGAGTACGTGGAGCACAGATACGCAGTATTTT.

The rearrangement joins TRBV7-9 to TRBJ2-3; 8 bases are a match to TRBD1. CDR3 length: 14 residues. V lost 5 bases and J lost 5; bases outside the gene matches: 6. CDR1 and CDR2 from the germline V gene are SEHNR and FQNEAQ (reference sequence). The CDR3 region has the DNA TGTGCCAGCAGCCTCGGACAGGGAGGAGATACGCAGTATTTT. Amino acids: CASSLGQGGDTQYF.

The chain joins TRBV19 to TRBJ1-5; 9 bases map to TRBD1. The CDR3 is 14 residues long. CDR1 LNHDA and CDR2 SQIVND come from the germline V gene (reference sequence). V dropped 7 bases and J dropped 6; count of bases not matched to a gene: 7. For the CDR3, the DNA is TGTGCCAGTACCCGGGACAGGGTAGGTCAGCCCCAGCATTTT. This codes for CASTRDRVGQPQHF.

The chain employs TRBV5-1 and TRBJ1-6, with TRBD1 matching 8 bases. The CDR3 loop spans 15 amino acids. CDR1 and CDR2 from the germline V gene are SGHRS and YFSETQ. With 4 bases clipped from V and 8 bases from J, the junction kept 8 bases outside the gene matches. CDR3 amino acids: CASSQDRVSYSPLHF. In DNA form, the CDR3 reads TGCGCCAGCAGCCAGGACAGGGTGTCTTATTCACCCCTCCACTTT.

The CDR3 spells CASSPTRVSGGIGSPLHF. The CDR3 DNA reads as TGTGCCAGCAGTCCGACCAGGGTCTCCGGAGGGATAGGTTCACCCCTCCACTTT. V gene TRBV6-6 combines with J gene TRBJ1-6; a possible D gene is TRBD1 (5 bases). Trimming left V 5 bases short and J 9 bases short, with 26 bases between. Germline CDR1 and CDR2: MNHNY and SVGAGI (reference sequence). CDR3 length: 18 amino acids.

The rearrangement links TRBV6-5 to TRBJ2-3; 9 positions agree with TRBD1. Germline trimming cut 5 bases from V and 4 bases from J; bases unmatched to any gene: 7. The germline gives CDR1 MNHEY, CDR2 SVGAGI. This CDR3 region has 15 residues. The CDR3 loop is CASSTGQGIADTQYF. Written as DNA, the CDR3 is TGTGCCAGCAGTACCGGACAGGGGATTGCAGATACGCAGTATTTT.

The chain joins TRBV27 to TRBJ2-7; possible D gene TRBD1, 5 bases. CDR1 is MNHEY and CDR2 is SMNVEV in the germline V gene (reference sequence). V gave up 4 bases and J gave up 7 bases, with 11 bases separating them. The CDR3 has 12 amino acids. The CDR3 nucleotides read TGTGCCAGCAGTTCTTCAGGGTTAGAGCAGTACTTC. Encoded protein: CASSSSGLEQYF.

The chain couples TRBV7-9 to TRBJ2-4; D is uncertain. CDR1 SEHNR and CDR2 FQNEAQ come from the germline V gene (reference sequence). There are 15 residues in the CDR3. Trimming shortened V by 4 bases and J by 7 bases, and 17 bases separated the two germline ends. The CDR3 spells CASSSMLVGFNIQYF. Here the CDR3 DNA reads TGTGCCAGCAGCTCTATGTTGGTTGGTTTCAACATTCAGTACTTC.